This T cell receptor beta chain was sequenced for a study of T cell responses to AZD1222 COVID-19 vaccine. Study results and caveats: Seropositivity was recorded at baseline in only 5 or 6 AZD1222 recipients.

This clone was counted a few times. What it binds is unknown. The CDR3 has 13 amino acids. With 3 bases removed from V and 8 bases from J, the gap between germline ends came to 13 bases. Germline V gives CDR1 GTSNPN, CDR2 SVGIG (reference sequence). TCRdb keeps only in-frame clones here, not all; method: immunoSEQ multiplex PCR. The sample includes under 150,000 clones, 85% to 90% of them seen just once. Here the sequenced sample was peripheral blood, taken on day 0 of AZD1222 vaccination. This TCR was recovered from an adult in good health. This rearrangement joins TRBV30 to TRBJ1-4, with TRBD1 as a possible D gene (6 bases). The CDR3: CAWRGAGMEKLFF. In DNA form, the CDR3 reads TGTGCCTGGAGGGGGGCAGGGATGGAAAAACTGTTTTTT. Combining the CDR3 with reference TRBV30 and TRBJ1-4 gives the whole variable domain SQTIHQWPATLVQPVGSPLSLECTVEGTSNPNLYWYRQAAGRGLQLLFYSVGIGQISSEVPQNLSASRPQDRQFILSSKKLLLSDSGFYLCAWRGAGMEKLFFGSGTQLSVL.